The sequence of this T cell receptor (beta chain) was determined in a study of T cell repertoires in cytomegalovirus infection. Study details: CMV infection plus the matching HLA type was flagged by public TCR beta signatures.

This CDR3 region has 17 residues. V dropped 3 bases and J dropped 2; count of bases not matched to a gene: 8. Germline V gene lookup returns CDR1 MGHDK and CDR2 SYGVNS. The study's findings and limits: The ex vivo response was dominated by HLA-C-restricted CMV-specific TCR beta clonotypes. Identification of carriers of CMV plus the relevant HLA was performed using cumulative public TCR beta family frequency.

TCRdb reprocessed the reads via MiXCR and lists one record per CDR3 protein. There are about 920,000 distinct CDR3 sequences in the sample; roughly a third occur only once, and 13% lies in the top ten. With regard to this clonotype: Antigen: not known.

This chain joins TRBV25-1 and TRBJ2-3; 10 bases are shared with TRBD2. The source was cultured CD8+ T cells from PBMCs, collected from culture after CMV antigen stimulation. The source of this sequence is a human donor in good health (CMV status not recorded). Some clones in this sample may be carry-over from other donors' samples. CDR3 in amino acids: CASSEILAGASTDTQYF. The DNA for the CDR3 is TGTGCCAGCAGTGAGATCCTAGCGGGGGCCTCCACAGATACGCAGTATTTT. Using reference TRBV25-1 and TRBJ2-3 for the parts outside the CDR3, the full variable domain is EADIYQTPRYLVIGTGKKITLECSQTMGHDKMYWYQQDPGMELHLIHYSYGVNSTEKGDLSSESTVSRIRTEHFPLTLESARPSHTSQYLCASSEILAGASTDTQYFGPGTRLTVL.